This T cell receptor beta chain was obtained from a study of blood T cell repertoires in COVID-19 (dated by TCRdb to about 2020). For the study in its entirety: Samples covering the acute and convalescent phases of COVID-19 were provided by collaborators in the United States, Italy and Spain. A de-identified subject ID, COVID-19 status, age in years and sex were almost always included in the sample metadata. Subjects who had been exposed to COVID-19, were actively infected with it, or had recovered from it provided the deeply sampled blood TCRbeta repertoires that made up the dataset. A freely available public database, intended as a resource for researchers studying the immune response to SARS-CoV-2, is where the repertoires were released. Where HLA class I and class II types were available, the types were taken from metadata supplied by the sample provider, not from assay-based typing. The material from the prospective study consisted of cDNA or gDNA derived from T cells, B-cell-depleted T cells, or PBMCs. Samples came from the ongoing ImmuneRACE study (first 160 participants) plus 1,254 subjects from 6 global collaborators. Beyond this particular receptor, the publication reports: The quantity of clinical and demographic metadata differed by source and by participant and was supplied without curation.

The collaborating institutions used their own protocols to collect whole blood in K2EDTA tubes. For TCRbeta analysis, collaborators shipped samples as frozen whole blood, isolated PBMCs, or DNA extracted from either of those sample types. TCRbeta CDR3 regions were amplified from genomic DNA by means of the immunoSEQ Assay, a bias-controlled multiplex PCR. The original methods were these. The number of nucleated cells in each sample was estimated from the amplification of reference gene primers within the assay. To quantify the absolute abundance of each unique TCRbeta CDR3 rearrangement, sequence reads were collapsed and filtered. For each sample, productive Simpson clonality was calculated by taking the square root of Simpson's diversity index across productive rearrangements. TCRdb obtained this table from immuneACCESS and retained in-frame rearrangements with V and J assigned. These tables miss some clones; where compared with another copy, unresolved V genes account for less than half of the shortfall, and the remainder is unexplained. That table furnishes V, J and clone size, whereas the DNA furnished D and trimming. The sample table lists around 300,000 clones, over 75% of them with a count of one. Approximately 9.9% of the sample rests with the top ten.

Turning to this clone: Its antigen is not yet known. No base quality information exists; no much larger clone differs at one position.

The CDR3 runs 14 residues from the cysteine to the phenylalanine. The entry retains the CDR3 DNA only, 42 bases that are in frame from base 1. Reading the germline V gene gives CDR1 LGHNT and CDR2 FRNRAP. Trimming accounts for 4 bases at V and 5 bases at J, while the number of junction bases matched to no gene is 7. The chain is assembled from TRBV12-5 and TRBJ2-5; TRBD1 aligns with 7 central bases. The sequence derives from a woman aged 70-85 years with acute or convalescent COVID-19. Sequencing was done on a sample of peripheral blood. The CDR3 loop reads CASGWMTGQETQYF. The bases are TGTGCTAGTGGTTGGATGACAGGGCAGGAGACCCAGTACTTC.